Presented here are 7 T cell receptor beta chains from one specimen sequenced in a study of Tregs in tolerant kidney transplant recipients. The nonmyeloablative bone marrow transplants came from related graft donors, with transient mixed chimerism. Assay used: immunoSEQ multiplex PCR; TCRdb lists only in-frame clones, some missing. The sample holds approximately 82,000 clones, 93% seen once. Source: CD4+ T cells from blood (PBMCs), taken 12 months after the transplant. The receptors here all came from a human patient who received a combined kidney and bone marrow transplant. A subset of T cells may come from the graft donor.

This clone was counted once. V gene TRBV5-4 combines with J gene TRBJ2-1; 7 bases are a match to TRBD2. Germline-derived CDR1 and CDR2 are SGHNT and YYREEE (reference sequence). This CDR3 has 16 residues. J was trimmed by 3 bases and V by 4 bases; bases with no gene match: 10. CDR3 sequence (DNA): TGTGCCAGCAGCGCACCAGGACTAGTATTCTACAATGAGCAGTTCTTC. The encoded protein is CASSAPGLVFYNEQFF.

The V and J genes are TRBV6-6 and TRBJ1-2, with a possible D match to TRBD1 (6 bases). The germline gives CDR1 MNHNY, CDR2 SVGAGI (reference sequence). The length of the CDR3 is 14 residues. Trimming cost V 0 bases and J 2 bases, with 7 bases left between them. The DNA of the CDR3 is TGTGCCAGCAGTTACTCTGACAGGAACTATGGCTACACCTTC. Translated: CASSYSDRNYGYTF.

This chain's CDR3 is CASSAGGEALAGAPGSDTQYF. The CDR3 DNA follows: TGTGCCAGCAGCGCGGGGGGGGAGGCACTAGCGGGAGCACCCGGTTCCGATACGCAGTATTTT. The chain recombines TRBV9 with TRBJ2-3; TRBD2 matches at 11 bases. The CDR3 extends over 21 amino acids. The germline gives CDR1 SGDLS, CDR2 YYNGEE. V shed 3 bases and J 6 bases; nucleotides not matched to a gene: 24.

The DNA for the CDR3 is TGTGCCAGTAGTATAGCCCCGAGCTCCTACAATGAGCAGTTCTTC. Protein sequence: CASSIAPSSYNEQFF. This chain joins TRBV19 and TRBJ2-1; D is unclear. V was shortened by 1 base and J by 0 bases, with 7 bases between the two germline ends. The CDR3 runs 15 residues. Germline loops: CDR1 LNHDA, CDR2 SQIVND (reference sequence).

The chain employs TRBV10-3 and TRBJ2-7; 9 nucleotides line up with TRBD1. V lost 6 bases to trimming and J lost 4 bases; unmatched junction nucleotides: 7. CDR3 size: 14 residues. Per the germline V gene, CDR1 is ENHRY and CDR2 is SYGVKD. In DNA, the CDR3 is TGTGCCATCAGCACGGGGACAGGGAAGTACGAGCAGTACTTC. Translation: CAISTGTGKYEQYF.

The V gene is TRBV27, the J gene TRBJ1-2; D perhaps matches TRBD1 (5 bases). The germline CDR1 and CDR2 sequences are MNHEY and SMNVEV (reference sequence). The CDR3 totals 16 residues. Trimming cost V 6 bases and J 5 bases, with 22 bases left between them. The CDR3 DNA sequence: TGTGCCAGCAGCTCATCTCGGGGGACGGTCGGTTATGGCTACACCTTC. It translates to CASSSSRGTVGYGYTF.

The V gene is TRBV7-2, the J gene TRBJ1-1; perhaps TRBD1 as D (5 bases). Trimming took off 3 bases at V and 1 base at J, with 12 bases between the two ends. CDR1 is SGHTA and CDR2 is FQGNSA in the germline V gene. This CDR3 region has 15 residues. The CDR3 region is CASSFLPGGNTEAFF. The DNA for the CDR3 is TGTGCCAGCAGCTTCCTCCCGGGGGGGAACACTGAAGCTTTCTTT. The variable domain in full, completed from reference TRBV7-2 and TRBJ1-1, reads GAGVSQSPSNKVTEKGKDVELRCDPISGHTALYWYRQSLGQGLEFLIYFQGNSAPDKSGLPSDRFSAERTGGSVSTLTIQRTQQEDSAVYLCASSFLPGGNTEAFFGQGTRLTVV.